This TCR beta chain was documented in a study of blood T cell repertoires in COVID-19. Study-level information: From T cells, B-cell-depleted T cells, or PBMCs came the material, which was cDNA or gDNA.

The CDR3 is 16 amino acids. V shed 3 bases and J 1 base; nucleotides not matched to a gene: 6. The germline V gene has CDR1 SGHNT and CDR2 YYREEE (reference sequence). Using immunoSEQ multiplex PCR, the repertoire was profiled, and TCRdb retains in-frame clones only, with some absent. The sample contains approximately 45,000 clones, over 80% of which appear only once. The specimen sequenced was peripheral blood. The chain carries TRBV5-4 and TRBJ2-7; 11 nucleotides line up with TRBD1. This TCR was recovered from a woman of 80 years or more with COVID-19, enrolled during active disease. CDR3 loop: CASSSSGTGGSYEQYF. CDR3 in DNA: TGTGCCAGCAGCTCCTCCGGGACAGGGGGTTCCTACGAGCAGTACTTC.